Following are 23 T cell receptor beta chains from one sample sequenced in a study of shared clonotypes between healthy human individuals. Method: immunoSEQ multiplex PCR; TCRdb's copy keeps in-frame clones and lacks some. Of 70,000 to 95,000 clones in the sample, about 63% are singletons; the top ten hold roughly 49%. Sequencing used memory CD8+ T cells sorted from blood. As for subset: CD45RO+ cells pooled with CCR7-negative TemRA cells. These receptors all stem from a man aged 25 to 45 in good health.

The rearrangement joins TRBV4-3 to TRBJ1-4; D may be TRBD1 (5 bases). Germline values: CDR1 LGHNA, CDR2 YSLEER. Trimming took off 0 bases at V and 7 bases at J, with 15 bases between the two ends. The CDR3 sequence is 16 residues long. CDR3 nucleotide sequence: TGCGCCAGCAGCCAAGAGGCGGGAAGGGGAGGTGAAAAACTGTTTTTT. Translation gives CASSQEAGRGGEKLFF.

V is TRBV13 and J is TRBJ2-3; unclear D gene. CDR3 length: 11 residues. The V end lost 3 bases, the J end lost 5 bases, and 3 bases lay between the germline ends. From germline, CDR1 is PRHDT and CDR2 FYEKMQ (reference sequence). The chain's CDR3 is CASSLLDTQYF. The CDR3 nucleotides are TGTGCCAGCAGCTTGTTAGATACGCAGTATTTT.

The CDR3 coding sequence is TGTGCCTCAACCTCCCTGGGATCCGGGGCCAACGTCCTGACTTTC. Translated: CASTSLGSGANVLTF. V gene TRBV28 combines with J gene TRBJ2-6; D is unresolved. The CDR3 has 15 amino acids. Trimming took off 11 bases at V and 4 bases at J, with 18 bases between the two ends. In germline, CDR1 is MDHEN, CDR2 SYDVKM.

V gene TRBV7-6 combines with J gene TRBJ2-6; D is ambiguous. This CDR3 contains 13 residues. The V gene's germline CDR1 is SGHVS and CDR2 FNYEAQ. Trimming stripped 11 bases from V and 0 bases from J, with 8 bases between. CDR3 in amino acids: CAASNSGANVLTF. Written as DNA, the CDR3 is TGTGCCGCATCGAACTCTGGGGCCAACGTCCTGACTTTC.

Comments on this clone: A far larger clone lies a single base away; this is likely a read error. The CDR3 does not close with the conserved phenylalanine or tryptophan, likely indicating a read error. The chain carries TRBV7-2 and TRBJ1-1, with D maybe TRBD1 (5 bases). The V end was cut by 3 bases, the J end by 10 bases, with 18 bases between. The CDR3 has 14 residues. Germline V lookup: CDR1 SGHTA, CDR2 FQGNSA. The DNA of the CDR3 is TGTGCCAGCAGCTTTCTCTCCAGGGATCAGGGAGCTTTCTCT. Protein: CASSFLSRDQGAFS.

This chain links TRBV6-5 with TRBJ2-7, with D perhaps TRBD2 (7 bases). Germline lookup yields CDR1 MNHEY and CDR2 SVGAGI. V was trimmed by 2 bases and J by 2 bases, leaving 10 bases between them. The CDR3 contains 14 residues. CDR3 amino acids: CASSYLGGPYEQYF. The CDR3 DNA follows: TGTGCCAGCAGTTACCTCGGGGGGCCCTACGAGCAGTACTTC.

This clone is termed medium-sized (0.01 to 0.1%). V gene TRBV2 combines with J gene TRBJ2-1; D possibly matches TRBD1 or TRBD2 (5 bases each). Trimming cost V 5 bases and J 5 bases, with 10 bases left between them. The CDR3 extends over 13 amino acids. Germline V CDR1 and CDR2: SNHLY, FYNNEI. The CDR3: CASSTGTHNEQFF. In DNA, the CDR3 is TGTGCCAGCAGTACCGGGACGCACAATGAGCAGTTCTTC.

The chain joins TRBV25-1 to TRBJ1-5; 11 nucleotides line up with TRBD1. The CDR3 consists of 16 residues. After removal of 6 bases from V and 0 bases from J, the junction contained 4 bases not matched to a gene. The V gene's germline CDR1 is MGHDK and CDR2 SYGVNS. The chain's CDR3 is CASSDGQGASNQPQHF. CDR3 nucleotides: TGTGCCAGCAGCGATGGACAGGGGGCTAGCAATCAGCCCCAGCATTTT.

This chain connects TRBV6-5 to TRBJ2-7, with TRBD2 as a possible D gene (6 bases). The germline V and J ends were trimmed by 8 bases and 3 bases, with 8 bases remaining between them. Looked up from germline, CDR1 is MNHEY and CDR2 is SVGAGI. This CDR3 has 11 amino acids. The chain's CDR3 is CASPSVYEQYF. The CDR3, as DNA: TGTGCCAGCCCTAGCGTCTACGAGCAGTACTTC.

The chain recombines TRBV2 with TRBJ1-1; weak D call: TRBD1 (6 bases). CDR3 length equals 17 residues. CDR1 is SNHLY and CDR2 is FYNNEI in the germline V gene. V lost 5 bases and J 11 bases, leaving 30 bases between the germline ends. The CDR3 DNA sequence: TGTGCCAGCAGTCCAGCCCCTATAACGACACCTGACAGGAAGGCTTTCTTT. It translates to CASSPAPITTPDRKAFF.

This clone was seen ten or more times. The genes are TRBV25-1 and TRBJ1-2; D not resolved. In germline, CDR1 is MGHDK, CDR2 SYGVNS. This CDR3 is built from 10 residues. Trimming took off 7 bases at V and 7 bases at J, with 7 bases between the two ends. CDR3 nucleotides: TGTGCCAGCAACCTCGGTGGCTACACCTTC. Its translation: CASNLGGYTF.

The chain combines TRBV7-2 with TRBJ2-1; 7 nucleotides match TRBD2. Germline lookup yields CDR1 SGHTA and CDR2 FQGNSA. Germline trimming cut 5 bases from V and 7 bases from J; bases unmatched to any gene: 11. The CDR3 has 15 residues. The CDR3 nucleotides read TGTGCCAGCAGCCCAGGATTGGCGGGGGTGAATGAGCAGTTCTTC. It codes for CASSPGLAGVNEQFF.

CDR3 amino acids: CASSGQGPAQPQHF. The CDR3 nucleotides are TGTGCCAGCAGTGGGCAGGGGCCCGCTCAGCCCCAGCATTTT. J is TRBJ1-5 and V is TRBV6-1; D possibly corresponds to TRBD1 (6 bases). CDR1 and CDR2 from the germline V gene are MNHNS and SASEGT. The CDR3 is 14 residues long. Trimming took 4 bases from V and 6 from J, leaving 13 bases between them.

V gene TRBV29-1 combines with J gene TRBJ2-1; the match to TRBD2 covers 9 bases. Trimming at V came to 7 bases and at J to 4 bases, leaving 8 bases not matched to a gene. The CDR3 length is 14 residues. Germline V gene sequence: CDR1 SQVTM, CDR2 ANQGSEA. The CDR3 is CSAGLAGHYNEQFF. CDR3 nucleotides: TGCAGCGCGGGACTAGCAGGCCATTACAATGAGCAGTTCTTC.

This clone was recorded a few times. The chain employs TRBV7-9 and TRBJ2-1, with 8 bases that match TRBD2. The V segment lost 6 bases and the J segment 6 bases; nucleotides outside the gene matches: 7. There are 14 residues in the CDR3. Germline CDR1 is SEHNR and CDR2 is FQNEAQ (reference sequence). The CDR3 bases are TGTGCCAGCAGGACCGGGACTAGTAGCAATGAGCAGTTCTTC. Its protein product is CASRTGTSSNEQFF. The variable domain in full, completed from reference TRBV7-9 and TRBJ2-1, reads DTGVSQNPRHKITKRGQNVTFRCDPISEHNRLYWYRQTLGQGPEFLTYFQNEAQLEKSRLLSDRFSAERPKGSFSTLEIQRTEQGDSAMYLCASRTGTSSNEQFFGPGTRLTVL.

This clone came up a few times. This chain joins TRBV4-1 and TRBJ2-7; D is perhaps TRBD2 (5 bases). Trimming removed 0 bases at V and 4 bases at J, with 16 bases between. Germline V CDR1 and CDR2: MGHRA, YSYEKL. The CDR3 has 16 residues. The CDR3, as DNA: TGCGCCAGCAGCCAAGAATCGGGGAACCCCACTTACGAGCAGTACTTC. It specifies CASSQESGNPTYEQYF.

The chain recombines TRBV10-1 with TRBJ2-3; no definite D call. The ends were cut back, 5 bases at V and 3 bases at J, with 9 bases in the middle. The germline CDR1 and CDR2 sequences are WNHNN and SYGVQD (reference sequence). This CDR3 comprises 13 residues. The CDR3 region has the DNA TGCGCCAGCAGTCCGACTGAGACAGATACGCAGTATTTT. Its translation is CASSPTETDTQYF.

The genes are TRBV7-2 and TRBJ1-2; D is possibly TRBD1 (6 bases). The CDR3 has 13 residues. The germline CDR1 and CDR2 sequences are SGHTA and FQGNSA. The V and J ends lost 1 base and 4 bases respectively, with 7 bases between them. CDR3 protein: CASSLGGRYGYTF. For the CDR3, the DNA is TGTGCCAGCAGCTTAGGGGGGCGCTATGGCTACACCTTC.

This clone came up many times. The V and J genes are TRBV15 and TRBJ2-5; no clear D gene. The germline V gene encodes CDR1 LNHNV and CDR2 YYDKDF (reference sequence). The CDR3 has 14 residues. V was trimmed by 0 bases and J by 1 base, leaving 6 bases between them. CDR3 nucleotide sequence: TGTGCCACCAGCAGAGAGGGCATCCAAGAGACCCAGTACTTC. It codes for CATSREGIQETQYF.

This chain joins TRBV20-1 and TRBJ1-1; D is unclear. The V and J ends lost 7 bases and 1 base respectively, with 7 bases between them. The CDR3 spans 11 residues. Germline V lookup: CDR1 DFQATT, CDR2 SNEGSKA (reference sequence). CDR3 amino acids: CSGGGNTEAFF. The CDR3 DNA reads as TGCAGTGGGGGTGGGAACACTGAAGCTTTCTTT.

This clone was observed a few times. A read error may be the cause here, since a much bigger clone is one base away. The V and J genes are TRBV6-5 and TRBJ1-2; D call uncertain. The CDR3 consists of 11 residues. The V end was cut by 6 bases, the J end by 4 bases, with 6 bases between. Germline values: CDR1 MNHEY, CDR2 SVGAGI. The CDR3 region has the DNA TGTGCCAGCAGCTCACTCTATGGCTACACCTTC. This sequence encodes CASSSLYGYTF.

Here the CDR3 reads CASSGTGTRIYNEQFF. CDR3 DNA: TGTGCCAGCAGTGGTACCGGGACTAGGATTTACAATGAGCAGTTCTTC. J is TRBJ2-1 and V is TRBV6-1, with 8 nucleotides matching TRBD2. V dropped 4 bases and J dropped 4; count of bases not matched to a gene: 9. The V gene's germline CDR1 is MNHNS and CDR2 SASEGT. The CDR3 covers 16 residues.

The V call is TRBV7-2, the J call TRBJ1-4; TRBD1 is a possible D gene (5 bases). The CDR3 spans 16 residues. Trimming pared 3 bases from V and 3 bases from J, leaving 14 bases between. CDR1 and CDR2 from the germline V gene are SGHTA and FQGNSA. The CDR3 here is CASSFLGGGANEKLFF. The CDR3 DNA reads as TGTGCCAGCAGCTTCCTCGGGGGGGGAGCTAATGAAAAACTGTTTTTT.